This T cell receptor beta chain was captured in a study of blood T cells in healthy people across ages. For the second PCR, which ran for about 7 to 11 cycles, a sample-barcoded 5' primer and a J-beta primer mix were used. From the 5' RACE reads, TCRdb called clonotypes with MiXCR, one entry per CDR3 protein. The repertoire holds 1.6 million or so distinct CDR3 sequences, with 30% to 40% as singletons. This clonotype was counted between two and nine times. Specimen: blood. The receptor's source is a woman younger than 45 in good health.

The CDR3 loop is CASSLGLPSAEQFF. The CDR3 bases are TGTGCCAGCAGCTTAGGGCTCCCTAGCGCAGAGCAGTTCTTC. The chain couples TRBV7-2 to TRBJ2-1; weak D call: TRBD2 (6 bases). The CDR3 is 14 residues long. CDR1 is SGHTA, CDR2 FQGNSA, per germline. V was cut by 1 base and J by 10 bases, with 14 bases left in between. The complete variable domain, with remaining parts taken from reference TRBV7-2 and TRBJ2-1, reads GAGVSQSPSNKVTEKGKDVELRCDPISGHTALYWYRQSLGQGLEFLIYFQGNSAPDKSGLPSDRFSAERTGGSVSTLTIQRTQQEDSAVYLCASSLGLPSAEQFFGPGTRLTVL.